A selection of T cell receptor beta chains follows, all from one sample in a study of CD8 T cells in Susac syndrome. Each CDR3 protein gets one entry after TCRdb re-called the immunoSEQ multiplex PCR reads with MiXCR. The sample shows tens of thousands of distinct CDR3 sequences, 93% of them seen only once. The specimen sequenced was CD4+ T cells from PBMCs. The receptors stem from a human donor with Susac syndrome. The CDR3 runs from the conserved cysteine through the conserved F or W. The D gene is left open where the match is weak. A row's size may be missing; if present it is once, few, many or a size class.

abundance	v_gene	j_gene	d_gene	CDR3aa	CDR3nt
NA	TRBV18	TRBJ2-6	TRBD1	CASSPDRVASGANVLTF	TGTGCCAGCTCACCGGACAGGGTGGCCTCTGGGGCCAACGTCCTGACTTTC
NA	TRBV20-1	TRBJ1-1	NA	CSARRGSVTEAFF	TGCAGTGCTAGAAGAGGGAGTGTCACTGAAGCTTTCTTT
NA	TRBV7-9	TRBJ2-1	NA	CASSLVGQNEQFF	TGTGCCAGCAGCTTAGTAGGACAGAATGAGCAGTTCTTC
NA	TRBV12-3/TRBV12-4	TRBJ1-2	NA	CASSRTESGYTF	TGTGCCAGCAGTCGGACAGAGAGTGGCTACACCTTC
NA	TRBV21-1	TRBJ1-2	NA	CASSTTTGTGKFGYTF	TGTGCCAGCAGCACTACGACCGGGACAGGAAAATTTGGCTACACCTTC
NA	TRBV6-1	TRBJ1-6	NA	CASSEEVRGSYNSPLHF	TGTGCCAGCAGTGAAGAGGTCAGGGGATCCTATAATTCACCCCTCCACTTT
NA	TRBV5-4	TRBJ1-1	NA	CASSLGRNTEAFF	TGTGCCAGCAGCTTGGGTCGAAACACTGAAGCTTTCTTT
NA	TRBV9	TRBJ1-2	NA	CASSVGTRPNYGYTF	TGTGCCAGCAGCGTAGGTACACGTCCTAACTATGGCTACACCTTC
NA	TRBV5-1	TRBJ2-1	TRBD1	CASSAGQGAYNEQFF	TGCGCCAGCAGCGCGGGACAGGGAGCTTACAATGAGCAGTTCTTC
NA	TRBV25-1	TRBJ1-6	NA	CASLGQMTSPLHF	TGTGCCAGCCTTGGACAGATGACTTCACCCCTCCACTTT
NA	TRBV9	TRBJ2-1	TRBD2	CASSVARAGGLLEQFF	TGTGCCAGCAGCGTAGCCAGGGCGGGGGGCCTGCTTGAGCAGTTCTTC
NA	TRBV7-2	TRBJ2-6	NA	CASRTLGGTGANVLTF	TGTGCCAGCAGGACCCTTGGAGGGACTGGGGCCAACGTCCTGACTTTC
NA	TRBV4-3	TRBJ1-4	TRBD1	CASRPGPGQGASEKLFF	TGCGCCAGCAGACCAGGTCCCGGACAGGGGGCTAGTGAAAAACTGTTTTTT
NA	TRBV5-1	TRBJ2-5	TRBD2	CASSSTGGGRQETQYF	TGCGCCAGCAGTTCGACCGGCGGGGGGAGGCAAGAGACCCAGTACTTC
NA	TRBV30	TRBJ1-1	NA	CAWSVVRGGAFF	TGTGCCTGGAGTGTAGTTAGAGGGGGAGCTTTCTTT
NA	TRBV28	TRBJ1-2	NA	CASNRGGQITYGYTF	TGTGCCAGCAATCGAGGCGGACAGATTACTTATGGCTACACCTTC
NA	TRBV20-1	TRBJ2-7	NA	CSARERRGRLPASYEQYF	TGCAGTGCTAGAGAAAGAAGGGGTAGGTTGCCGGCGTCCTACGAGCAGTACTTC
NA	TRBV12-3/TRBV12-4	TRBJ2-5	NA	CASSRAGATQYF	TGTGCCAGCAGTAGGGCAGGGGCGACCCAGTACTTC
NA	TRBV20-1	TRBJ2-3	NA	CSARGGGGSVTDTQYF	TGCAGTGCTAGAGGAGGCGGAGGGTCCGTCACAGATACGCAGTATTTT
NA	TRBV19	TRBJ2-5	NA	CASRGRVGETQYF	TGTGCCAGTAGAGGAAGGGTAGGGGAGACCCAGTACTTC
once	TRBV24-1	TRBJ2-7	TRBD2	CATSAGGGGRYEQYF	TGTGCCACCAGTGCTGGCGGGGGGGGGAGATACGAGCAGTACTTC
NA	TRBV30	TRBJ2-2	TRBD1	CAIRTGAGELFF	TGTGCGATAAGGACAGGGGCCGGGGAGCTGTTTTTT
NA	TRBV6-5	TRBJ2-2	TRBD1	CASSLQGVSTGELFF	TGTGCCAGCAGCTTACAGGGGGTCAGCACCGGGGAGCTGTTTTTT
few	TRBV4-3	TRBJ2-7	NA	CASSQGPREDEQYF	TGCGCCAGCAGCCAAGGCCCTAGGGAGGACGAGCAGTACTTC
NA	TRBV30	TRBJ2-7	TRBD1	CAWHRQGGYEQYF	TGTGCCTGGCACCGACAGGGGGGCTACGAGCAGTACTTC
once	TRBV3-1	TRBJ2-7	NA	CASSRWPEGPYEQYF	TGTGCCAGCAGCCGTTGGCCCGAGGGGCCCTACGAGCAGTACTTC
NA	TRBV4-2	TRBJ2-5	NA	CASSQLPGVRGQETQYF	TGTGCCAGCAGCCAACTCCCAGGGGTGAGGGGACAAGAGACCCAGTACTTC
NA	TRBV28	TRBJ2-7	NA	CASSTGSDSYEQYF	TGTGCCAGCAGTACCGGGTCCGACTCCTACGAGCAGTACTTC
NA	TRBV5-1	TRBJ2-2	TRBD2	CASSSGLAGGSGELFF	TGCGCCAGCAGCTCCGGACTAGCGGGGGGTTCCGGGGAGCTGTTTTTT
NA	TRBV7-2	TRBJ2-7	NA	CASSGASYEQYF	TGTGCCAGCAGCGGAGCCTCCTACGAGCAGTACTTC
NA	TRBV20-1	TRBJ2-5	NA	CSARDGPQETQYF	TGCAGTGCTAGGGACGGCCCTCAAGAGACCCAGTACTTC
NA	TRBV29-1	TRBJ1-2	NA	CSVVYSRAGGYTF	TGCAGCGTTGTATACAGCAGGGCCGGTGGCTACACCTTC
once	TRBV6-2/TRBV6-3	TRBJ2-1	NA	CASTGYDNEQFF	TGTGCCAGCACTGGGTATGACAATGAGCAGTTCTTC
NA	TRBV5-1	TRBJ1-3	NA	CASSGTVSWSSGNTIYF	TGCGCCAGCAGCGGGACGGTGTCATGGAGCTCTGGAAACACCATATATTTT
NA	TRBV7-9	TRBJ2-1	NA	CASSFTIIYNEQFF	TGTGCCAGCAGCTTCACAATAATCTACAATGAGCAGTTCTTC
NA	TRBV28	TRBJ2-4	TRBD1	CASSDPGGSKNIQYF	TGTGCCAGCAGTGATCCAGGGGGCTCAAAAAACATTCAGTACTTC
NA	TRBV6-5	TRBJ1-4	NA	CASSYRRGNEKLFF	TGTGCCAGCAGTTACAGGAGGGGGAATGAAAAACTGTTTTTT